The present T cell receptor beta chain was sequenced within a study of CD8 T cells in Susac syndrome. Sequencing of TCR beta was carried out in blood CD8+ and CD4+ T cells. The multiple sclerosis controls were treatment-naive patients, and their relapsing-remitting disease was stable or active. Negative isolation yielded CD8+ and CD4+ T cells; FACS enriched TEMRA cells. The junction had 11 bases not matched to a gene; V was cut back by 5 bases and J by 14 bases. The germline gives CDR1 SGHAT, CDR2 FQNNGV. CDR3 size: 13 residues. General observations from the study: Only a relatively small number of individuals were included in the TCR sequencing and HLA analysis.

Reverse transcription of 0.5 to 1 ug RNA was performed with random hexamers. TCRdb re-derived calls from the immunoSEQ multiplex PCR reads in MiXCR, one entry per CDR3 protein. The sample lists 200,000 to 250,000 distinct CDR3 sequences, 95% occurring once. This clonotype came up once. Antigen unknown. The V and J genes are TRBV11-2 and TRBJ2-1; 8 bases match TRBD2. This clonotype originated in a human donor with multiple sclerosis. Sequencing used CD4+ T cells from PBMCs. CDR3 region: CASSVPGGAPKFF. For the CDR3, the DNA is TGTGCCAGCAGCGTCCCCGGGGGGGCTCCGAAGTTCTTC.